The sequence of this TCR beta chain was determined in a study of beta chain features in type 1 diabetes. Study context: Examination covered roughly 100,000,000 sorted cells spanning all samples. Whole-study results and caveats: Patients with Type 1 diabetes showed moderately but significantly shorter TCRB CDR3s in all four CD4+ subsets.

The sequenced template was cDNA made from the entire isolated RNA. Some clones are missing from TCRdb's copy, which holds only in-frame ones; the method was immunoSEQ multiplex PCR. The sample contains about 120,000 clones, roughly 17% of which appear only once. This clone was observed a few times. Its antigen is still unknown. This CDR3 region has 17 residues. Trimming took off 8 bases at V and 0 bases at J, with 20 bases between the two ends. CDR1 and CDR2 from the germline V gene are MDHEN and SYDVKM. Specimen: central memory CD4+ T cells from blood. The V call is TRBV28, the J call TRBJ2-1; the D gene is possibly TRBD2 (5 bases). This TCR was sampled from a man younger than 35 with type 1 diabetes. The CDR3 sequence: CASSPAGWASSYNEQFF. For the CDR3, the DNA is TGTGCCAGCTCCCCGGCGGGTTGGGCAAGCTCCTACAATGAGCAGTTCTTC.